The 20 T cell receptor beta chains presented below share a single source sample, sequenced in a study of OX40 agonist ivuxolimab in advanced cancers. Method: immunoSEQ multiplex PCR; TCRdb's copy keeps in-frame clones and lacks some. The data show around 38,000 clones, with roughly 90% seen just once and approximately 9.6% held by the top ten. Sequenced material: CD4+ or CD8+ T cells sorted from blood, taken in a trial of the OX40 agonist ivuxolimab. The receptors were sampled from an adult with an advanced solid tumor such as melanoma, head and neck, liver or kidney cancer.

The CDR3 DNA is TGTGCCAGCAGTCCTCGGACAGGCTATGGCTACACCTTC. It translates to CASSPRTGYGYTF. The genes are TRBV28 and TRBJ1-2; 7 bases align to TRBD1. Germline values: CDR1 MDHEN, CDR2 SYDVKM. V dropped 5 bases and J dropped 4; count of bases not matched to a gene: 4. The CDR3 is 13 residues long.

This sequence joins TRBV19 and TRBJ1-5; TRBD1 matches 8 bases. CDR1 and CDR2 (germline): LNHDA, SQIVND (reference sequence). CDR3 size: 15 residues. Trimming at V came to 5 bases and at J to 6 bases, leaving 9 bases not matched to a gene. This CDR3 is CASSFSGGTGQPQHF. The CDR3 DNA follows: TGTGCCAGTAGTTTTTCAGGGGGCACGGGTCAGCCCCAGCATTTT.

This chain joins TRBV5-8 and TRBJ2-7; D ambiguous. The length of the CDR3 is 12 residues. Germline CDR1 and CDR2: SGHTS and YDEGEE. V dropped 0 bases and J dropped 2 bases, with 3 bases sitting between them. DNA of the CDR3: TGTGCCAGCAGCTTGGAGACCTACGAGCAGTACTTC. Its translation is CASSLETYEQYF.

The J gene is TRBJ1-2, the V gene TRBV19, with 7 positions matching TRBD1. The CDR3 spans 16 residues. The germline V gene encodes CDR1 LNHDA and CDR2 SQIVND (reference sequence). V was pared by 3 bases and J by 4 bases, with 11 bases of the junction left unmatched. The chain's CDR3 is CASSMGTAGVLYGYTF. DNA for the CDR3: TGTGCCAGTAGTATGGGGACAGCTGGCGTTCTCTATGGCTACACCTTC.

J is TRBJ2-1 and V is TRBV9, with 8 bases identical to TRBD2. Germline-derived CDR1 and CDR2 are SGDLS and YYNGEE. With 0 bases clipped from V and 6 bases from J, the junction kept 2 bases outside the gene matches. The CDR3 has 14 amino acids. The CDR3 protein is CASSVGGLGNEQFF. DNA for the CDR3: TGTGCCAGCAGCGTAGGGGGACTAGGCAATGAGCAGTTCTTC.

The V call is TRBV30, the J call TRBJ1-1; no clear D gene. V lost 5 bases to trimming and J lost 2 bases, with 9 bases between them. Germline V gives CDR1 GTSNPN, CDR2 SVGIG (reference sequence). This CDR3 comprises 12 residues. The CDR3 DNA sequence: TGTGCCTGGGCCCCAGGTAACACTGAAGCTTTCTTT. Encoded protein: CAWAPGNTEAFF.

The rearrangement links TRBV6-5 to TRBJ2-2; 9 nucleotides match TRBD2. Trimming at V came to 7 bases and at J to 6 bases, leaving 3 bases not matched to a gene. The CDR3 spans 13 residues. CDR1 MNHEY and CDR2 SVGAGI come from the germline V gene. DNA of the CDR3: TGTGCCAGCACCTCTAGCGGGGCCGGGGAGCTGTTTTTT. Amino acid sequence: CASTSSGAGELFF.

The chain joins TRBV19 to TRBJ1-6; the D gene is possibly TRBD1 (5 bases). CDR1 and CDR2 (germline): LNHDA, SQIVND (reference sequence). Trimming took 9 bases from V and 5 from J, leaving 17 bases between them. The CDR3 totals 15 residues. The chain's CDR3 is CASRDPFRHNSPLHF. The CDR3 coding sequence is TGTGCCAGCAGGGACCCATTCAGGCATAATTCACCCCTCCACTTT.

The count of this clone is one. The V call is TRBV11-2, the J call TRBJ1-2; TRBD1 might be the D (6 bases). The CDR3 is 14 residues long. The V gene's germline CDR1 is SGHAT and CDR2 FQNNGV. With 5 bases removed from V and 4 bases from J, the gap between germline ends came to 14 bases. CDR3 protein: CASSARGGLYGYTF. CDR3 bases: TGTGCCAGCAGCGCCCGCGGGGGGCTCTATGGCTACACCTTC.

The chain is built from TRBV19 and TRBJ2-3; D possibly corresponds to TRBD1 (6 bases). CDR1 is LNHDA, CDR2 SQIVND, per germline (reference sequence). V lost 9 bases and J lost 0, with 16 bases in between. The CDR3 has 15 amino acids. DNA of the CDR3: TGTGCCAGCGACCAGGGGCTTTGGAGCACAGATACGCAGTATTTT. As protein: CASDQGLWSTDTQYF.

The chain joins TRBV5-6 to TRBJ2-1; the D is unclear. The CDR3 length is 16 residues. The ends were cut back, 0 bases at V and 4 bases at J, with 14 bases in the middle. CDR1 and CDR2 (germline): SGHDT, YYEEEE. CDR3 sequence reads: CASSLEGLVGYNEQFF. In DNA, the CDR3 is TGTGCCAGCAGCTTGGAGGGCCTAGTGGGTTACAATGAGCAGTTCTTC.

This chain joins TRBV13 and TRBJ1-1; D is unclear. Germline assignment: CDR1 PRHDT and CDR2 FYEKMQ (reference sequence). The CDR3 totals 14 residues. Between the trimmed V and J ends, which lost 4 bases and 1 base, there was a span of 10 bases. CDR3 nucleotide sequence: TGTGCCAGCAGCTCCAGGAGGGAGAACACTGAAGCTTTCTTT. This codes for CASSSRRENTEAFF.

V is TRBV19 and J is TRBJ2-1, with D possibly being TRBD2 (6 bases). The V and J ends lost 7 bases and 0 bases respectively, with 19 bases between them. Germline CDR1 LNHDA, CDR2 SQIVND (reference sequence). The CDR3 has 17 amino acids. The CDR3 protein is CASNRGMTRNSYNEQFF. The CDR3 DNA is TGTGCCAGTAATCGGGGGATGACTAGAAACTCCTACAATGAGCAGTTCTTC.

Notes on this clone: A junction boundary mismatches the germline segment, possibly from a read error. The rearrangement uses TRBV7-8 and TRBJ1-1, with TRBD1 matching over 7 bases. The CDR3 spans 14 residues. In germline, CDR1 is SGHVS, CDR2 FQNEAQ. CDR3 nucleotide sequence: TGTGCCAGCACCTTACAGGGGATGAACACTGAAGCTTTCTTT. Encoded protein: CASTLQGMNTEAFF.

CDR3 nucleotide sequence: TGTGCCAGCAGTTTATCGGGGGAGAAGTACGAGCAGTACTTC. Amino acids: CASSLSGEKYEQYF. This rearrangement joins TRBV27 to TRBJ2-7; either TRBD1 or TRBD2 may fit D (5 bases each). Germline lookup yields CDR1 MNHEY and CDR2 SMNVEV (reference sequence). Trimming took off 0 bases at V and 4 bases at J, with 10 bases between the two ends. The CDR3 has 14 residues.

The chain is built from TRBV6-7 and TRBJ2-1; 8 positions agree with TRBD2. TRBV6-7 is labeled an ORF, and its function is uncertain. This CDR3 region has 19 residues. V gave up 0 bases and J gave up 3 bases; unmatched junction bases: 13. The CDR3 DNA is TGTGCCAGCAGTTACTCTCCTGGGACTAGGAGTTCGGGCTACAATGAGCAGTTCTTC. This encodes CASSYSPGTRSSGYNEQFF.

This clone was seen only a few times. V is TRBV12-5 and J is TRBJ2-5; D not certain. CDR3 size: 13 residues. V lost 1 base, J lost 1 base, and 4 bases lay in between. Germline CDR1 LGHNT, CDR2 FRNRAP. CDR3 nucleotides: TGTGCTAGTGGTTTGGGCGGCCAAGAGACCCAGTACTTC. Residues: CASGLGGQETQYF. The full variable domain, in which reference TRBV12-5 and TRBJ2-5 provide the parts outside the CDR3, is DARVTQTPRHKVTEMGQEVTMRCQPILGHNTVFWYRQTMMQGLELLAYFRNRAPLDDSGMPKDRFSAEMPDATLATLKIQPSEPRDSAVYFCASGLGGQETQYFGPGTRLLVL.

J is TRBJ1-4 and V is TRBV28; 7 positions agree with TRBD1. The CDR3 spans 17 residues. Looked up from germline, CDR1 is MDHEN and CDR2 is SYDVKM. V trimming: 6 bases; J trimming: 0 bases; junction bases outside the gene matches: 10. For the CDR3, the DNA is TGTGCCAGCAGGCTGCAGGGGGACACTTCAACTAATGAAAAACTGTTTTTT. It is translated as CASRLQGDTSTNEKLFF.

This chain connects TRBV27 to TRBJ1-5; perhaps TRBD1 as D (6 bases). In germline, CDR1 is MNHEY, CDR2 SMNVEV (reference sequence). This CDR3 has 15 amino acids. Trimming shortened V by 4 bases and J by 7 bases, and 17 bases separated the two germline ends. CDR3 residues: CASSSGSGARQPQHF. CDR3 DNA: TGTGCCAGCAGTTCGGGGTCAGGGGCCCGCCAGCCCCAGCATTTT.

The J gene is TRBJ2-1, the V gene TRBV14; 7 bases are shared with TRBD1. This CDR3 spans 21 amino acids. V lost 3 bases, J lost 0 bases, and 20 bases stayed unmatched. Germline CDR1 reads SGHDN; CDR2 reads FVKESK. CDR3 DNA: TGTGCCAGCAGCCAGGACAATCCGGGACAGAAATTCCTTAGCTCCTACAATGAGCAGTTCTTC. It yields the protein CASSQDNPGQKFLSSYNEQFF.